These T cell receptor beta chains were read from a single sample in a study of T cells in tuberculosis. Assay: immunoSEQ multiplex PCR; the TCRdb copy retains only in-frame clones and omits some. The sample consists of some 49,000 clones, 90% to 95% of them appearing once. This specimen was PBMCs, taken at tuberculosis diagnosis. These receptors all stem from an adult with tuberculosis. Each CDR3 is given with its conserved first and last residue. Each record gives: J gene, D gene, clone size, V gene, CDR3 protein, CDR3 DNA. D genes are given only for firm matches. Size is omitted from some rows. Given values are once, few, many or a class for expanded clones.

TRBJ2-6,.,.,TRBV15,CATSRDNSGANVLTF,TGTGCCACCAGCAGAGACAACTCTGGGGCCAACGTCCTGACTTTC
TRBJ1-3,.,.,TRBV18,CASSPKDSSGNTIYF,TGTGCCAGCTCACCGAAAGACTCCTCTGGAAACACCATATATTTT
TRBJ2-3,TRBD1,once,TRBV27,CASSLYRGTTDTQYF,TGTGCCAGCAGTTTGTACAGGGGGACTACAGATACGCAGTATTTT
TRBJ1-5,TRBD1,.,TRBV19,CASSPGQTSNQPQHF,TGTGCCAGTAGCCCGGGACAGACTAGCAATCAGCCCCAGCATTTT
TRBJ2-3,TRBD2,once,TRBV10-2,CASGSTSGIVRTDTQYF,TGCGCCAGCGGGTCGACTAGCGGGATAGTGAGGACAGATACGCAGTATTTT
TRBJ2-3,.,once,TRBV5-4,CASSLERVADTQYF,TGTGCCAGCAGCTTGGAGAGGGTCGCAGATACGCAGTATTTT
TRBJ1-1,.,.,TRBV19,CASIMNTEAFF,TGTGCCAGTATAATGAACACTGAAGCTTTCTTT
TRBJ2-2,TRBD2,.,TRBV5-1,CASSLGLAGGFGTGELFF,TGCGCCAGCAGCTTGGGACTAGCGGGAGGTTTTGGAACCGGGGAGCTGTTTTTT
TRBJ2-5,TRBD2,.,TRBV7-6,CASSLRGSNDETQYF,TGTGCCAGCAGCTTACGCGGGAGTAACGACGAGACCCAGTACTTC
TRBJ2-1,TRBD2,.,TRBV7-2,CASPLTSGPPSPYNEQFF,TGTGCCAGCCCCTTGACTAGCGGGCCCCCAAGCCCCTACAATGAGCAGTTCTTC
TRBJ2-3,TRBD2,.,TRBV15,CATSRFSLAVTDTQYF,TGTGCCACCAGCAGATTTTCACTAGCGGTCACAGATACGCAGTATTTT
TRBJ1-5,.,few,TRBV28,CASSREIGPQHF,TGTGCCAGCAGTCGAGAAATCGGGCCCCAGCATTTT
TRBJ1-3,.,.,TRBV25-1,CASSEFGYGGNTIYF,TGTGCCAGCAGTGAATTTGGTTACGGTGGAAACACCATATATTTT
TRBJ2-2,TRBD1,.,TRBV7-2,CASSSDRGRIIGELFF,TGTGCCAGCAGCTCGGACAGGGGGCGTATTATCGGGGAGCTGTTTTTT
TRBJ2-2,.,.,TRBV19,CASSMSAVGAGELFF,TGTGCCAGTAGTATGTCAGCGGTCGGTGCCGGGGAGCTGTTTTTT
TRBJ2-7,.,.,TRBV4-3,CASSQAATSDEQYF,TGCGCCAGCAGCCAAGCAGCGACTTCGGATGAGCAGTACTTC
TRBJ1-1,.,.,TRBV7-7,CASSADRNTEAFF,TGTGCTAGCAGCGCCGACAGGAACACTGAAGCTTTCTTT
TRBJ2-1,.,.,TRBV4-2,CASSQGGGGVDEQFF,TGTGCCAGCAGCCAAGGGGGCGGGGGCGTAGATGAGCAGTTCTTC
TRBJ2-6,.,.,TRBV7-9,CASSLVSSGANVLTF,TGTGCCAGCAGCTTAGTATCCTCTGGGGCCAACGTCCTGACTTTC
TRBJ2-3,.,.,TRBV6-1,CASSEGETDTQYF,TGTGCCAGCAGTGAAGGGGAGACAGATACGCAGTATTTT
TRBJ1-3,.,.,TRBV6-5,CASSSYGRPKGNTIYF,TGTGCCAGCAGTTCCTACGGCAGGCCAAAGGGAAACACCATATATTTT
TRBJ2-1,.,.,TRBV7-9,CASSIGGEGQFF,TGTGCCAGCAGCATAGGGGGAGAGGGGCAGTTCTTC
TRBJ2-7,.,.,TRBV28,CASRARAHYEQYF,TGTGCCAGCAGGGCCAGGGCTCACTACGAGCAGTACTTC
TRBJ2-1,.,.,TRBV10-2,CASRVSDNEQFF,TGCGCCAGCCGCGTGAGTGACAATGAGCAGTTCTTC
TRBJ2-2,TRBD2,.,TRBV30,CASSGASGMYGELFF,TGTGCCTCCTCGGGGGCTAGCGGGATGTACGGGGAGCTGTTTTTT
TRBJ1-5,TRBD1,.,TRBV7-2,CASSRQGADQPQHF,TGTGCCAGCAGCCGACAGGGCGCTGATCAGCCCCAGCATTTT
TRBJ1-1,TRBD1,.,TRBV7-9,CASSLAPDRRAEAFF,TGTGCCAGCAGCCTCGCTCCGGACAGGCGGGCTGAAGCTTTCTTT
TRBJ1-1,.,.,TRBV10-3,CAISGGGAFNTEAFF,TGTGCCATCAGTGGGGGAGGTGCCTTCAACACTGAAGCTTTCTTT
TRBJ2-7,.,.,TRBV28,CASNPGGFYEQYF,TGTGCCAGCAATCCAGGGGGGTTCTACGAGCAGTACTTC
TRBJ2-7,.,.,TRBV19,CASSKGYSGYSYEQYF,TGTGCCAGTAGTAAGGGCTATAGCGGATACTCCTACGAGCAGTACTTC
TRBJ2-1,.,.,TRBV28,CASNEAYNEQFF,TGTGCCAGCAACGAGGCCTACAATGAGCAGTTCTTC
TRBJ2-7,.,.,TRBV20-1,CSARRSYEQYF,TGCAGTGCTAGACGGAGTTACGAGCAGTACTTC
TRBJ2-5,TRBD1,.,TRBV7-3,CASSSTGGGNQETQYF,TGTGCCAGCAGCTCGACAGGGGGCGGTAACCAAGAGACCCAGTACTTC
TRBJ2-1,TRBD1,.,TRBV19,CASGGTGFYNEQFF,TGTGCCAGTGGGGGGACAGGGTTCTACAATGAGCAGTTCTTC
TRBJ2-7,.,.,TRBV11-2,CASSLADRGGQQYF,TGTGCCAGCAGCTTAGCAGACCGTGGTGGGCAGCAGTACTTC
TRBJ1-2,.,.,TRBV7-9,CASSSYPDRDYGYTF,TGTGCCAGCAGCTCCTATCCCGACAGAGACTATGGCTACACCTTC
TRBJ1-5,TRBD1,.,TRBV6-1,CASSERQGHQPQHF,TGTGCCAGCAGTGAACGACAGGGGCATCAGCCCCAGCATTTT
TRBJ1-2,.,.,TRBV19,CASNAGRDSYGYTF,TGTGCCAGTAATGCAGGGAGGGATAGCTATGGCTACACCTTC
TRBJ2-1,TRBD2,.,TRBV5-8,CASSTWGGGSYNEQFF,TGTGCCAGCAGCACTTGGGGGGGTGGGTCCTACAATGAGCAGTTCTTC
TRBJ2-2,TRBD2,.,TRBV7-9,CASSLAGTRGTGELFF,TGTGCCAGCAGCTTAGCGGGGACTAGAGGGACCGGGGAGCTGTTTTTT
TRBJ1-1,TRBD1,.,TRBV5-1,CASSLATPGTGFLYTEAFF,TGCGCCAGCAGCTTAGCCACCCCCGGGACAGGGTTCCTATACACTGAAGCTTTCTTT
TRBJ1-2,.,.,TRBV5-6,CASSLVQGTELFGYTF,TGTGCCAGCAGCTTGGTCCAAGGGACTGAGCTATTTGGCTACACCTTC
TRBJ2-1,.,.,TRBV10-3,CAIGGQWNEQFF,TGTGCCATCGGTGGGCAGTGGAATGAGCAGTTCTTC
TRBJ2-2,.,.,TRBV19,CASRPLAGESGELFF,TGTGCCAGTAGGCCACTAGCCGGAGAGAGCGGGGAGCTGTTTTTT
TRBJ2-3,.,.,TRBV27,CASSFSWAVTDTQYF,TGTGCCAGCAGTTTCTCTTGGGCAGTGACAGATACGCAGTATTTT
TRBJ2-2,.,.,TRBV11-3,CASTFSGANTGELFF,TGTGCCAGCACCTTTTCAGGGGCGAACACCGGGGAGCTGTTTTTT
TRBJ2-1,.,.,TRBV11-2,CASSSSQGYNEQFF,TGTGCCAGCAGCTCCTCGCAGGGCTACAATGAGCAGTTCTTC
TRBJ2-3,.,.,TRBV19,CASRGSLTDTQYF,TGTGCCAGTAGGGGGAGTTTAACAGATACGCAGTATTTT
TRBJ2-7,TRBD2,.,TRBV29-1,CSVGGTGTIPSYEQYF,TGCAGCGTGGGGGGGACCGGGACTATCCCCTCCTACGAGCAGTACTTC
TRBJ1-2,.,.,TRBV5-1,CASSLSSSANYGYTF,TGCGCCAGCAGCTTGTCTTCCAGCGCTAACTATGGCTACACCTTC